Each of the 7 T cell receptor beta chains below was sequenced from the same sample in a study of blood T cell repertoires in COVID-19. Using immunoSEQ multiplex PCR, the repertoire was profiled, and TCRdb retains in-frame clones only, with some absent. Seen here are 65,000 to 90,000 clones, 89% observed once, and the top ten hold about 10%. Sequencing was carried out using peripheral blood. Receptors were obtained from a man older than 75 with acute or convalescent COVID-19.

The rearrangement joins TRBV19 to TRBJ1-3; a weak D match, TRBD1 (6 bases). CDR1 and CDR2 from the germline V gene are LNHDA and SQIVND (reference sequence). V shed 2 bases and J shed 3 bases, with 8 bases lying between them. The CDR3 spans 14 residues. In DNA, the CDR3 is TGTGCCAGTAGTATAAACAGGGATGGAAACACCATATATTTT. Amino acid sequence: CASSINRDGNTIYF.

This chain links TRBV12-5 with TRBJ1-5; weak D call: TRBD1 (6 bases). V was clipped by 5 bases and J by 0 bases, with 11 bases between them. Germline assignment: CDR1 LGHNT and CDR2 FRNRAP. The CDR3 length is 15 residues. CDR3 DNA sequence: TGTGCTAGTGGTGCCGGGACACTTAGCAATCAGCCCCAGCATTTT. Translation gives CASGAGTLSNQPQHF.

The CDR3 sequence is CASSYEQGTYEQYF. Written as DNA, the CDR3 is TGTGCCAGCAGTTACGAGCAGGGGACCTACGAGCAGTACTTC. The chain employs TRBV6-5 and TRBJ2-7; the D gene is possibly TRBD1 (6 bases). Germline V gene sequence: CDR1 MNHEY, CDR2 SVGAGI. V was clipped by 2 bases and J by 2 bases, with 10 bases between them. The CDR3 spans 14 residues.

The chain recombines TRBV5-6 with TRBJ2-7, with D perhaps matching TRBD1 (6 bases). The V gene lost 0 bases and the J gene lost 0 bases, with 13 bases spanning the gap. The germline V gene encodes CDR1 SGHDT and CDR2 YYEEEE. The CDR3 extends over 16 amino acids. The CDR3 here is CASSLGHRVSSYEQYF. DNA of the CDR3: TGTGCCAGCAGCTTGGGGCACAGGGTTAGCTCCTACGAGCAGTACTTC.

The rearrangement uses TRBV18 and TRBJ2-5; 7 bases map to TRBD1. The CDR3 totals 16 residues. V lost 0 bases, J lost 2 bases, and 6 bases stayed unmatched. Germline loops: CDR1 KGHSH, CDR2 LQKENI. The DNA of the CDR3 is TGTGCCAGCTCACCACCGAGGGGGCCGGGACAAGAGACCCAGTACTTC. Its protein is CASSPPRGPGQETQYF.

The sample holds one count of this clone. CDR3 sequence reads: CASSQEAGLETQYF. In nucleotides, the CDR3 is TGTGCCAGCAGCCAAGAAGCGGGGCTTGAGACCCAGTACTTC. The chain recombines TRBV3-1 (or the pseudogene TRBV3-2) with TRBJ2-5; 7 bases match TRBD2. This CDR3 has 14 amino acids. Germline V gene lookup returns CDR1 LGHDT and CDR2 YNNKEL (reference sequence). V shed 0 bases, J shed 5 bases, and the junction held 3 bases outside the gene matches.

The chain employs TRBV3-1 (or the pseudogene TRBV3-2) and TRBJ2-5; D is possibly TRBD2 (6 bases). Trimming removed 8 bases at V and 5 bases at J, with 15 bases between. Germline V gene lookup returns CDR1 LGHDT and CDR2 YNNKEL (reference sequence). CDR3 length equals 13 residues. The CDR3 loop is CASGSAGRETQYF. The CDR3 region has the DNA TGTGCCAGCGGGTCGGCAGGGAGGGAGACCCAGTACTTC.